A selection of T cell receptor beta chains follows, all from one sample in a study of T cell responses to AZD1222 COVID-19 vaccine. Assay used: immunoSEQ multiplex PCR; TCRdb lists only in-frame clones, some missing. The sample has fewer than 150,000 clones; 89% are singletons. The source was peripheral blood, collected on day 0 of AZD1222 vaccination. These receptors were taken from an adult in good health. Both conserved end residues are part of each CDR3. Fields, in order: V gene, J gene, D gene, clone size, CDR3 DNA, CDR3 protein. D genes are given only for firm matches. Clone size is given for some rows only: seen once, a few or many times, or a class if the clone is expanded.

>TRBV7-9|TRBJ1-4|TRBD1|.
TGTGCCAGCAGCCGACAGGGTGTGAGGGAAAAACTGTTTTTT
CASSRQGVREKLFF
>TRBV7-6|TRBJ2-2|.|.
TGTGCCAGCAGCTTCCCCACGGACACCGGGGAGCTGTTTTTT
CASSFPTDTGELFF
>TRBV7-9|TRBJ1-1|.|few
TGTGCCAGCAGCCTGCAGGGGAACACTGAAGCTTTCTTT
CASSLQGNTEAFF
>TRBV2|TRBJ1-1|.|once
TGTGCCAGCAGTGCCCGGGACATCAGTTTGAACACTGAAGCTTTCTTT
CASSARDISLNTEAFF
>TRBV18|TRBJ1-3|.|.
TGTGCCAGCTCACCGGGACGGTCCAGCTCTGGAAACACCATATATTTT
CASSPGRSSSGNTIYF
>TRBV5-1|TRBJ1-3|.|.
TGCGCCAGCAGCTTTGACAGCCGAAACACCATATATTTT
CASSFDSRNTIYF
>TRBV7-6|TRBJ2-1|.|.
TGTGCCAGCAGCTTAGTCGACACTGCCTACAATGAGCAGTTCTTC
CASSLVDTAYNEQFF
>TRBV5-1|TRBJ2-3|TRBD2|.
TGCGCCAGCAGCTTTAAGACTAGCGGGGCAGATACGCAGTATTTT
CASSFKTSGADTQYF
>TRBV19|TRBJ1-4|TRBD1|.
TGTGCCAGTAGTCAGGGGGTTACTCGAGAAAAACTGTTTTTT
CASSQGVTREKLFF
>TRBV5-1|TRBJ2-5|TRBD2|.
TGCGCCAGCAGCCTAACCGGACTAGCGGGAGGGGAGACCCAGTACTTC
CASSLTGLAGGETQYF
>TRBV30|TRBJ2-1|.|.
TGTGCCTGGATCGGCACACTTAACCACAATGAGCAGTTCTTC
CAWIGTLNHNEQFF
>TRBV7-2|TRBJ2-3|.|few
TGTGCCAGCAGCCCCTTCACAGATACGCAGTATTTT
CASSPFTDTQYF
>TRBV29-1|TRBJ1-1|.|.
TGCAGCGTTGCCTTTCGGAGTCTTTCCAACACTGAAGCTTTCTTT
CSVAFRSLSNTEAFF
>TRBV27|TRBJ1-1|.|.
TGTGCCAGCAGGCAGAACACTGAAGCTTTCTTT
CASRQNTEAFF
>TRBV5-8|TRBJ2-1|TRBD2|.
TGTGCCAGCAGCTCAATGCGGGAGAAGCAGTTCTTC
CASSSMREKQFF
>TRBV30|TRBJ1-2|.|.
TGTGCCTTACAGGAGGCGGGTGGCTACACCTTC
CALQEAGGYTF
>TRBV7-9|TRBJ1-2|.|.
TGTGCCAGCAGCTTAGGGGGGACTGCGAGTTATGGCTACACCTTC
CASSLGGTASYGYTF
>TRBV7-8|TRBJ1-1|.|.
TGTGCCAGCAGCGTACGGGAGACGGGAACTGAAGCTTTCTTT
CASSVRETGTEAFF
>TRBV28|TRBJ1-2|TRBD1|.
TGTGCCAGCAGTTTATTCTTTCAACGGACAGGCTATGGCTACACCTTC
CASSLFFQRTGYGYTF
>TRBV7-9|TRBJ2-5|.|.
TGTGCCAGCAGCTCGAACAGGAAAGGGGCTGTCCTCCAAGAGACCCAGTACTTC
CASSSNRKGAVLQETQYF
>TRBV9|TRBJ2-1|TRBD2|.
TGTGCCAGCAGCGTAGGAGGACTAGCGGTCTACAATGAGCAGTTCTTC
CASSVGGLAVYNEQFF
>TRBV4-1|TRBJ1-3|.|.
TGCGCCAGCAGCCAAGTTTACCCTCTTACTTCCACCATATATTTT
CASSQVYPLTSTIYF
>TRBV9|TRBJ2-7|.|few
TGTGCCAGCAGCGTAGAGGGGGGTATAAACGAGCAGTACTTC
CASSVEGGINEQYF
>TRBV6-5|TRBJ2-7|.|.
TGTGCCAGCAGCACGACTAGCTCCTACGAGCAGTACTTC
CASSTTSSYEQYF
>TRBV27|TRBJ2-2|.|.
TGTGCCAGCAGTTTACGTCAGGGTAGGACCGGGGAGCTGTTTTTT
CASSLRQGRTGELFF
>TRBV10-3|TRBJ2-7|TRBD1|.
TGTGCATCCGGGACAGGGATCAACGAGCAGTACTTC
CASGTGINEQYF
>TRBV19|TRBJ2-6|TRBD2|.
TGTGCCAGTAGTATTAGCGGGGGGGCCTTTAACGTCCTGACTTTC
CASSISGGAFNVLTF
>TRBV9|TRBJ2-1|TRBD2|.
TGTGCCAGCAGCGTAGATTCCACGGGAGGGCCCTACAATGAGCAGTTCTTC
CASSVDSTGGPYNEQFF
>TRBV5-4|TRBJ1-5|TRBD1|.
TGTGCCAGCAGCTTGGGGACAGGGGAGGGTCAGCCCCAGCATTTT
CASSLGTGEGQPQHF
>TRBV5-1|TRBJ1-1|.|.
TGCGCCAGCAGCCCCTCCTATCAGGGTGCGATTGAAGCTTTCTTT
CASSPSYQGAIEAFF
>TRBV5-1|TRBJ2-3|TRBD2|.
TGCGCCAGCAGGATACTAGCGGGAGAAGCTACGCAGTATTTT
CASRILAGEATQYF
>TRBV5-1|TRBJ1-1|TRBD1|.
TGCGCCAGCAGCTTAGGGGAGGCAGGGGGCGTCTGGACTGAAGCTTTCTTT
CASSLGEAGGVWTEAFF
>TRBV28|TRBJ1-2|TRBD1|.
TGTGCCAGCAGGACGGGACAGGGGAACTATGGCTACACCTTC
CASRTGQGNYGYTF
>TRBV4-1|TRBJ1-2|TRBD1|.
TGCGCCAGCAGCCAAGTAGGGACAGATAACTATGGCTACACCTTC
CASSQVGTDNYGYTF
>TRBV5-6|TRBJ2-1|TRBD2|.
TGTGCCAGCAGCTTTTCACTAGCGGGGGATATTGAGCAGTTCTTC
CASSFSLAGDIEQFF
>TRBV7-9|TRBJ1-2|.|.
TGTGCCAGCAGCCCGAGGTGGGGGCACGGTCTCTATGGCTACACCTTC
CASSPRWGHGLYGYTF
>TRBV14|TRBJ1-1|.|once
TGTGCCAGCAGCAAGAGTTCGAACACTGAAGCTTTCTTT
CASSKSSNTEAFF
>TRBV27|TRBJ2-3|TRBD2|.
TGTGCCAGCAGTTTAGGACTAGGATCAGATACGCAGTATTTT
CASSLGLGSDTQYF
>TRBV11-2|TRBJ1-2|TRBD1|.
TGTGCCAGCAATTTAGGGACAGGGGTTAAGGGCTATGGCTACACCTTC
CASNLGTGVKGYGYTF
>TRBV4-2|TRBJ1-1|.|.
TGTGCCAGCAGCCAAGTATTCCAGCCTGAAGCTTTCTTT
CASSQVFQPEAFF